The rows below give T cell receptor beta chains drawn from one sample of a study of beta chain features in type 1 diabetes. The method was immunoSEQ multiplex PCR; TCRdb's version includes in-frame clones alone and lacks a portion of them. The sample has about 320,000 clones; 12% to 15% are singletons. Specimen: central memory CD4+ T cells from blood. The source is a man aged 25 to 40 in good health. CDR3s include the opening cysteine and the closing phenylalanine or tryptophan. Fields, in order: CDR3 DNA, CDR3 protein, clone size, D gene, J gene, V gene. The D gene is left open where the match is weak. Clone size is shown for a subset of rows, as once, few, many or a class of expanded clone.

TGTGCCAGCAGCTTGGGCGGGAGCACAGATACGCAGTATTTT | CASSLGGSTDTQYF | NA | NA | TRBJ2-3 | TRBV11-3
TGTGCCAGCAGCGGGATGATCTTCTCTGGAAACACCATATATTTT | CASSGMIFSGNTIYF | few | NA | TRBJ1-3 | TRBV5-5
TGTGCCAGCAGTGAACCGACTTTCTCTGACCTAGATACGCAGTATTTT | CASSEPTFSDLDTQYF | few | NA | TRBJ2-3 | TRBV6-4
TGTGCCAGCAGTGAATCGCTGGGATGGTACAATGAGCAGTTCTTC | CASSESLGWYNEQFF | many | NA | TRBJ2-1 | TRBV25-1
TGCAGCGTTGAAGGTCACAGCTACGAGCAGTACTTC | CSVEGHSYEQYF | few | NA | TRBJ2-7 | TRBV29-1
TGTGCCAGCAGCTTAAGCGAGGCCTCTGGCTATGGCTACACCTTC | CASSLSEASGYGYTF | NA | NA | TRBJ1-2 | TRBV11-2
TGTGCCAGCAGAAGCGGGACGCAAAAGACAGATACGCAGTATTTT | CASRSGTQKTDTQYF | few | TRBD2 | TRBJ2-3 | TRBV2
TGTGCCAGCAGCACCGGGCTAGCGGGTGACAATGAGCAGTTCTTC | CASSTGLAGDNEQFF | few | TRBD2 | TRBJ2-1 | TRBV6-4
TGTGCCAGCACGGAGGGGGCTTTTAGTGGCTACACCTTC | CASTEGAFSGYTF | NA | TRBD1 | TRBJ1-2 | TRBV2
TGTGCCAGCAGCCGTGACAGGTCCACCGGGGAGCTGTTTTTT | CASSRDRSTGELFF | NA | NA | TRBJ2-2 | TRBV7-8
TGTGCCAGCAGTCCCCAGACAGGGGGAAGCTACGAGCAGTACTTC | CASSPQTGGSYEQYF | few | TRBD1 | TRBJ2-7 | TRBV28
TGTGCCAGCAGCACGGACAGGGTTGACATTCAGTACTTC | CASSTDRVDIQYF | NA | TRBD1 | TRBJ2-4 | TRBV11-2
TGTGCCAGCAGCTTCAACAGGGATGGGGGAGGCTACACCTTC | CASSFNRDGGGYTF | few | NA | TRBJ1-2 | TRBV7-2
TGCGCCAGCAGCCTGGCGCGGTCCGGGGAGCTGTTTTTT | CASSLARSGELFF | NA | NA | TRBJ2-2 | TRBV5-1
TGTGCCAGCAGCTTGTTTGCAACTAATGAAAAACTGTTTTTT | CASSLFATNEKLFF | few | NA | TRBJ1-4 | TRBV7-2
TGTGCCAGCAGTGACGTGGCCGAAGAGCTGTTCTTC | CASSDVAEELFF | few | NA | TRBJ2-1 | TRBV6-5
TGCGCCAGCAGCTTGATAGCGGAGAAGAGCAATCAGCCCCAGCATTTT | CASSLIAEKSNQPQHF | NA | NA | TRBJ1-5 | TRBV5-1
TGTGCCAGCAGTCCCCCCCGGGGGGGAAATTCACCCCTCCACTTT | CASSPPRGGNSPLHF | few | NA | TRBJ1-6 | TRBV27
TGTGCCAGCAGCCAAGATATCACCCGGGAGCTGTTTTTT | CASSQDITRELFF | NA | NA | TRBJ2-2 | TRBV14
TGTGCCAGCAGCCAAATCCTGACTAGCGGGGCGGAGACCCAGTACTTC | CASSQILTSGAETQYF | NA | TRBD2 | TRBJ2-5 | TRBV7-7
TGCGCCAGCAGGGCGGGGACCGATGAAAAACTGTTTTTT | CASRAGTDEKLFF | few | NA | TRBJ1-4 | TRBV5-1
TGTGCCAGCAGCTTTGACAGGGTACGTGGGCAGTACTTC | CASSFDRVRGQYF | few | TRBD1 | TRBJ2-7 | TRBV7-2
TGTGCCACCAGCAGAGACCTCGGAAATAGGTTGTACTTC | CATSRDLGNRLYF | NA | NA | TRBJ2-7 | TRBV15
TGTGCCAGCAGCTTTGATGCAGGGAGAAACACCATATATTTT | CASSFDAGRNTIYF | few | NA | TRBJ1-3 | TRBV7-2
TGCGCCAGCAGCCAAGGAGGAGGGTCCGATGAGCAGTTCTTC | CASSQGGGSDEQFF | NA | NA | TRBJ2-1 | TRBV4-1
TGTGCCAGTAGACCCAGCGGGGGGGCCGGAGAGACCCAGTACTTC | CASRPSGGAGETQYF | NA | TRBD2 | TRBJ2-5 | TRBV19
TGTGCCAGCAGGCGGGGTAGGGGAGATACGCAGTATTTT | CASRRGRGDTQYF | NA | NA | TRBJ2-3 | TRBV2
TGTGCCTGGACCTCCGGGCCAACCGACCCCCTCCACTTT | CAWTSGPTDPLHF | NA | NA | TRBJ1-6 | TRBV30
TGTGCCAGCAGTTGGGGAAGACAGCCCCAGCATTTT | CASSWGRQPQHF | few | NA | TRBJ1-5 | TRBV28
TGTGCCAGCAGTTTCAACACCGGGGAGCTGTTTTTT | CASSFNTGELFF | NA | NA | TRBJ2-2 | TRBV27
TGCGCCAGCAGCCAAGCGTCTACAGGGGTTGAGGGCTACACCTTC | CASSQASTGVEGYTF | NA | TRBD1 | TRBJ1-2 | TRBV4-3
TGCGCCAGCAGCGTCGGGACTAGCGGAAATACGCAGTATTTT | CASSVGTSGNTQYF | NA | TRBD2 | TRBJ2-3 | TRBV4-3
TGCGCCAGCAGCTTGGACCCGACGCTTGACGAGCAGTACTTC | CASSLDPTLDEQYF | few | NA | TRBJ2-7 | TRBV5-1
TGTGCCAGCTCCGACTTAGTAACGCACGGCTACACCTTC | CASSDLVTHGYTF | few | NA | TRBJ1-2 | TRBV6-1
TGTGCCAGCAGCTTAGATTCGTCAGGGAGCAATCAGCCCCAGCATTTT | CASSLDSSGSNQPQHF | NA | NA | TRBJ1-5 | TRBV7-2
TGTGCCAGCAGCCTCCGACAGGGGGGAGGCTACACCTTC | CASSLRQGGGYTF | NA | TRBD1 | TRBJ1-2 | TRBV7-2
TGTGCCAGCTCACCACTGACAGGCGCTGCTTTCTTT | CASSPLTGAAFF | NA | NA | TRBJ1-1 | TRBV18
TGTGCCAGCTCACCACGGACAGTCTCAAGACTAGCGCGAGAGATTGAGCAGTTCTTC | CASSPRTVSRLAREIEQFF | few | TRBD2 | TRBJ2-1 | TRBV18
TGTGCCAGCAGCCTAAAGGGCGGAACAGAAGCTTTCTTT | CASSLKGGTEAFF | NA | NA | TRBJ1-1 | TRBV7-2
TGTGCCAGCAGCCAGACAGGGAACACTGAAGCTTTCTTT | CASSQTGNTEAFF | few | NA | TRBJ1-1 | TRBV4-2
TGTGCCTGGAGTGTAATGACCACCGGGGAGCTGTTTTTT | CAWSVMTTGELFF | NA | NA | TRBJ2-2 | TRBV30
TGTGCCAGCAGGGAAGGGACTAGCGGACGACAAGAGACCCAGTACTTC | CASREGTSGRQETQYF | NA | TRBD2 | TRBJ2-5 | TRBV6-1